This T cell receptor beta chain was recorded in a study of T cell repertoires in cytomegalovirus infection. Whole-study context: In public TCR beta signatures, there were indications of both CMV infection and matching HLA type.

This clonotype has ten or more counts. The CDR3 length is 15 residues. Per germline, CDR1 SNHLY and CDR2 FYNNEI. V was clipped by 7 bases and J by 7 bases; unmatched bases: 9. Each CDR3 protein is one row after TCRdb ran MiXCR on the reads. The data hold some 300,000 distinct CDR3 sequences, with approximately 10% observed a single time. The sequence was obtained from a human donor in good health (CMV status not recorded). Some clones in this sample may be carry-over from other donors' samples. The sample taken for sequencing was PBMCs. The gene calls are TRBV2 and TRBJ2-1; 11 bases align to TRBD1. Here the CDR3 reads CASTPGTGGFNEQFF. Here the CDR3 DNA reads TGTGCCAGCACCCCCGGGACAGGGGGATTTAATGAGCAGTTCTTC.